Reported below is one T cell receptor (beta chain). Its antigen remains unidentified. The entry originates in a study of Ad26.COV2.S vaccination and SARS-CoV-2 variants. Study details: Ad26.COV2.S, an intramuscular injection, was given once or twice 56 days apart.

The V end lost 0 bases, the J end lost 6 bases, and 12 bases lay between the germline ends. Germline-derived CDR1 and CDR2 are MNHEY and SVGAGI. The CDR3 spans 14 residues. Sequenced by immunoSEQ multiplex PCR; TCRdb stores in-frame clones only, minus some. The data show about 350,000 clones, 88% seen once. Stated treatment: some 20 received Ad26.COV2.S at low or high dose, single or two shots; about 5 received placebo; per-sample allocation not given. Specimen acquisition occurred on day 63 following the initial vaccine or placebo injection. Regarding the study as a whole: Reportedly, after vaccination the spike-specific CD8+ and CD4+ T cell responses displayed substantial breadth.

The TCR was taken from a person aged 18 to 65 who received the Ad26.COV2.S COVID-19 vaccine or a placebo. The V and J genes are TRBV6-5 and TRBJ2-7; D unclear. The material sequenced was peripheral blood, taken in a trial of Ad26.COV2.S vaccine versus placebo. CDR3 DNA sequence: TGTGCCAGCAGTTACTCGTTTCAGATCATCGAGCAGTACTTC. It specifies CASSYSFQIIEQYF.